This T cell receptor beta chain was sequenced during a study of CD8+ T cells in alopecia areata. Study-wide results and caveats: Especially in alopecia totalis/universalis, lesional scalp showed greater clonality than normal scalp did. Sharing of TCRs across patients appeared less clear than in mice, possibly for HLA-related reasons.

The CDR3 is made up of 14 amino acids. CDR1 and CDR2 (germline): NNHDY, SYVADS. Sorting of pooled cutaneous lymph node cells used CD4, CD8alpha, NKG2D, NKG2ACE and other markers. The sequencing template was cDNA reverse transcribed from extracted RNA. The data were produced by immunoSEQ multiplex PCR, yet TCRdb's version contains in-frame clones alone and is incomplete. Recorded here are about 1,700 clones, none singletons. This clone has a count of ten or more. Its antigen is currently unknown. All gene names here are mouse names. The read ends 4 residues before the CDR3 terminus; that terminus is restored from the germline J gene.

The clonotype comes from a C3H/HeJ mouse with alopecia areata. MHC haplotype of the strain: H2-k. Sequenced sample: CD8+ T cells sorted from a lymph node. V is TRBV13-3 and J is TRBJ2-7; 12 bases match TRBD2. CDR3 DNA, as far as it was read: TGTGCCAGCAGTGAGAGGGACTGGGGGGAT. Protein sequence: CASSERDWGD. The CDR3 in its entirety is CASSERDWGDEQYF.